This note documents a single TCR beta chain sequence. Trimming cost V 8 bases and J 2 bases; bases outside gene matches: 6. The CDR3 runs 15 residues. Germline V gene data show CDR1 as WSHSY and CDR2 as SAAADI. Under the authors' procedure: Amplification with reference gene primers provided the estimates of nucleated cell counts. TCRdb's table, derived via immunoSEQ multiplex PCR, lists solely in-frame clones and lacks some. The V and J calls and clone size are taken from that table; D and trimming were inferred from the DNA. The repertoire holds 180,000 or so clones, with under 90% as singletons. The sample belongs to a study of blood T cell repertoires in COVID-19. The wider study: The United States, Italy and Spain supplied acute and convalescent COVID-19 samples. The analysed material was cDNA or gDNA that came from T cells, B-cell-depleted T cells, or PBMCs.

One Seattle source followed patients from active infection through their disease course. The sequence derives from a woman between 65 and 79 years old with COVID-19, enrolled during active disease. The sample was peripheral blood. This sequence joins TRBV10-2 and TRBJ2-2; 9 bases match TRBD2. DNA of the CDR3: TGCGCCAGCGAAGGGGGACTAGCTAACACCGGGGAGCTGTTTTTT. This sequence encodes CASEGGLANTGELFF.